This T cell receptor (beta chain) emerged from a study of TIL therapy for anti-PD-1-resistant metastatic lung cancer. Study-level information: Tumors had a median PD-L1 proportion score of less than 6.5%. Half of patients were current or former smokers.

This was the immunoSEQ v3 assay. Each library reached about 2 million read pairs, or about 5-6.5 million at deep level. Repertoires were generated with immunoSEQ multiplex PCR, while TCRdb's copy carries only in-frame clones and drops some. The sample carries some 11,000 clones, 58% recorded once. Regarding the study as a whole: TIL cultures after expansion showed higher clonality and lower diversity than baseline tumor (median 6% vs 31%).

Note on this clone: Its target is unknown.

This CDR3 comprises 15 residues. Per the germline V gene, CDR1 is MDHEN and CDR2 is SYDVKM. J was trimmed by 1 base and V by 3 bases; bases with no gene match: 4. Time point given: pre-treatment sample, taken before nivolumab and TIL therapy. The tumor samples were excised metastases, mostly pleural nodules or supraclavicular lymph nodes. This TCR derives from a person aged 25 to 85 with non-small cell lung cancer. The genes are TRBV28 and TRBJ2-7, with TRBD1 matching 9 bases. Material: tumor tissue, obtained at baseline. The CDR3, as DNA: TGTGCCAGCAGTTTCATGGGACAGGGTTCCTACGAGCAGTACTTC. It translates to CASSFMGQGSYEQYF.